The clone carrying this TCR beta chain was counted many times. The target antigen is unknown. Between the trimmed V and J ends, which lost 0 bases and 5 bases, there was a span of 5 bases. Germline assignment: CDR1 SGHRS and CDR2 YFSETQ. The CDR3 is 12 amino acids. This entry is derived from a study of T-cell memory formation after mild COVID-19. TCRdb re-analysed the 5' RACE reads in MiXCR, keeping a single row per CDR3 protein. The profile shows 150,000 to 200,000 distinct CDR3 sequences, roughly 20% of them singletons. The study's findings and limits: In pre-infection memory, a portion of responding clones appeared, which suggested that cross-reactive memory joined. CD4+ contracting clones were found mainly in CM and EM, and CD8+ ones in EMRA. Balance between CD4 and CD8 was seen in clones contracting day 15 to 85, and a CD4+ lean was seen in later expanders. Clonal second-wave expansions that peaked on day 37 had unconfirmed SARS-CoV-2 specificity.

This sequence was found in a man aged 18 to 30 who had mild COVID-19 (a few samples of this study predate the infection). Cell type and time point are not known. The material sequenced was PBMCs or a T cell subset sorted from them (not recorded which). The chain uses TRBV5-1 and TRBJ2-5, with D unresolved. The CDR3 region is CASSLAGETQYF. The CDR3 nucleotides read TGCGCCAGCAGCTTGGCCGGGGAGACCCAGTACTTC.